One and the same sample provided the 21 T cell receptor beta chains below, sequenced in a study of vaccination effects on CD4 cells after COVID-19. The data were produced by immunoSEQ multiplex PCR, yet TCRdb's version contains in-frame clones alone and is incomplete. Of around 25,000 clones listed, 65% to 75% are singletons. Antigen-specific CD4+ T cells were first expanded with viral peptide pools by the ViraFEST assay and only then sequenced. At the end of approximately 10 days of culture, CD4+ T cells were isolated. Among the vaccine recipients, none had a prior SARS-CoV-2 infection, and nucleocapsid antibodies were negative. Which antigens these TCRs recognize remains unknown. The starting material was CD4+ T cells from PBMCs cultured with SARS-CoV-2 spike peptides, obtained before COVID-19 vaccination. These receptors all stem from a human donor who received a COVID-19 vaccine.

This chain connects TRBV7-9 to TRBJ2-3; 9 nucleotides line up with TRBD2. Germline V CDR1 and CDR2: SEHNR, FQNEAQ (reference sequence). The CDR3 length is 13 residues. Trimming at V came to 7 bases and at J to 4 bases, leaving 3 bases not matched to a gene. CDR3 loop: CASTVAGADTQYF. For the CDR3, the DNA is TGTGCCAGCACAGTAGCGGGAGCAGATACGCAGTATTTT.

The rearrangement uses TRBV5-4 and TRBJ1-2; no firm D call. Germline-derived CDR1 and CDR2 are SGHNT and YYREEE (reference sequence). This CDR3 has 12 amino acids. V lost 2 bases and J lost 6, with 8 bases in between. CDR3 sequence: CASSFDKDGYTF. Written as DNA, the CDR3 is TGTGCCAGCAGCTTCGACAAAGATGGCTACACCTTC. The variable domain in full, completed from reference TRBV5-4 and TRBJ1-2, reads ETGVTQSPTHLIKTRGQQVTLRCSSQSGHNTVSWYQQALGQGPQFIFQYYREEENGRGNFPPRFSGLQFPNYSSELNVNALELDDSALYLCASSFDKDGYTFGSGTRLTVV.

The V and J genes are TRBV10-2 and TRBJ1-2; D is undetermined. From germline, CDR1 is WSHSY and CDR2 SAAADI. Trimming stripped 2 bases from V and 8 bases from J, with 18 bases between. CDR3 length: 15 amino acids. CDR3 loop: CASSEVGTISGGYTF. DNA of the CDR3: TGCGCCAGCAGTGAGGTCGGCACAATTTCAGGCGGCTACACCTTC.

Only one count was recorded for this clone. This sequence joins TRBV6-4 and TRBJ2-3; 8 bases align to TRBD1. Trimming cost V 3 bases and J 1 base; bases outside gene matches: 0. This CDR3 is 14 amino acids long. From germline, CDR1 is MRHNA and CDR2 SNTAGT. The CDR3 here is CASSETGGTDTQYF. CDR3 bases: TGTGCCAGCAGTGAGACAGGGGGCACAGATACGCAGTATTTT.

The genes are TRBV11-2 and TRBJ1-4; 7 bases line up with TRBD1. Germline values: CDR1 SGHAT, CDR2 FQNNGV. V dropped 1 base and J dropped 8; count of bases not matched to a gene: 7. The CDR3 contains 15 residues. The CDR3 DNA reads as TGTGCCAGCAGCTTAGGGAGGGGGCGGAGGGAAAAACTGTTTTTT. It codes for CASSLGRGRREKLFF.

The chain employs TRBV19 and TRBJ2-5; tentatively, D is TRBD2 (6 bases). CDR1 and CDR2 (germline): LNHDA, SQIVND (reference sequence). Trimming stripped 3 bases from V and 2 bases from J, with 16 bases between. The CDR3 runs 16 residues. CDR3 protein: CASSIGSRGGQETQYF. The CDR3 coding sequence is TGTGCCAGTAGTATCGGGAGTCGGGGAGGACAAGAGACCCAGTACTTC.

This chain joins TRBV2 and TRBJ2-5, with D unresolved. Deletions cut 8 bases from V and 4 bases from J, with 8 bases between. The length of the CDR3 is 11 residues. Germline V CDR1 and CDR2: SNHLY, FYNNEI. The CDR3 DNA sequence: TGTGCCAGCGGAAGCCGAGAGACCCAGTACTTC. As protein: CASGSRETQYF.

The genes are TRBV27 and TRBJ1-6; 8 bases align to TRBD1. V was clipped by 5 bases and J by 9 bases; unmatched bases: 9. CDR3 size: 15 residues. Germline assignment: CDR1 MNHEY and CDR2 SMNVEV (reference sequence). The CDR3 sequence: CASSQAQGVRSPLHF. DNA for the CDR3: TGTGCCAGCAGTCAAGCACAGGGGGTGCGTTCACCCCTCCACTTT.

The gene calls are TRBV27 and TRBJ1-1; D unresolved. V lost 3 bases and J lost 2, with 13 bases in between. This CDR3 contains 15 residues. Germline V gene sequence: CDR1 MNHEY, CDR2 SMNVEV (reference sequence). CDR3 in DNA: TGTGCCAGCAGTTTTTTAGGCCAGCCAAACACTGAAGCTTTCTTT. This translates into CASSFLGQPNTEAFF.

The rearrangement joins TRBV3-1 (or the pseudogene TRBV3-2) to TRBJ2-4; D might be TRBD1 (6 bases). CDR1 is LGHDT and CDR2 is YNNKEL in the germline V gene (reference sequence). The CDR3 sequence is 16 residues long. Trimming stripped 4 bases from V and 0 bases from J, with 13 bases between. CDR3 coding DNA: TGTGCCAGCAGCCTTGGGACAAATCTAGCCAAAAACATTCAGTACTTC. Residues: CASSLGTNLAKNIQYF.

The chain joins TRBV5-4 to TRBJ2-3; 8 nucleotides match TRBD1. Germline V CDR1 and CDR2: SGHNT, YYREEE (reference sequence). CDR3 size: 15 residues. The V segment lost 0 bases and the J segment 3 bases; nucleotides outside the gene matches: 3. As DNA, the CDR3 is TGTGCCAGCAGCTTGGACCAGGGGGCGACAGATACGCAGTATTTT. Its protein product is CASSLDQGATDTQYF.

The genes are TRBV18 and TRBJ2-3; 7 bases map to TRBD1. Looked up from germline, CDR1 is KGHSH and CDR2 is LQKENI. This CDR3 has 16 amino acids. J lost 0 bases, V lost 3 bases, and 6 bases had no gene match. In DNA form, the CDR3 reads TGTGCCAGCTCACCCCGGACAGGCCAAAGCACAGATACGCAGTATTTT. Residues: CASSPRTGQSTDTQYF.

This chain links TRBV6-5 with TRBJ2-7, with D perhaps being TRBD1 or TRBD2 (5 bases each). Germline CDR1 MNHEY, CDR2 SVGAGI. This CDR3 is built from 13 residues. V lost 2 bases and J 3 bases, leaving 8 bases between the germline ends. In DNA, the CDR3 is TGTGCCAGCAGTTACGGGGGATACTACGAGCAGTACTTC. It yields the protein CASSYGGYYEQYF.

The V gene is TRBV5-4, the J gene TRBJ2-2, with D tentatively TRBD2 (7 bases). This CDR3 is 16 amino acids long. V was cut by 1 base and J by 3 bases, with 13 bases left in between. Germline loops: CDR1 SGHNT, CDR2 YYREEE (reference sequence). CDR3 in amino acids: CASSLTGGSDTGELFF. DNA for the CDR3: TGTGCCAGCAGCTTGACGGGGGGCTCGGACACCGGGGAGCTGTTTTTT.

The rearrangement joins TRBV12-3 or TRBV12-4 to TRBJ2-3; D unclear. The CDR3 is 11 amino acids. V lost 3 bases to trimming and J lost 6 bases, with 4 bases between them. The CDR3 region is CASSFLDTQYF. The CDR3 region has the DNA TGTGCCAGCAGTTTTTTGGATACGCAGTATTTT.

V gene TRBV5-1 combines with J gene TRBJ2-3; D gene unclear. Germline-derived CDR1 and CDR2 are SGHRS and YFSETQ. This CDR3 spans 12 amino acids. V was cut by 4 bases and J by 4 bases, with 7 bases left in between. The CDR3 DNA reads TGCGCCAGCAGCGATGATTCAGATACGCAGTATTTT. It translates to CASSDDSDTQYF.

In this sample, this clone turned up a few times. V gene TRBV4-2 combines with J gene TRBJ1-3; D gene ambiguous. Germline assignment: CDR1 LGHNA and CDR2 YNFKEQ. This CDR3 has 12 amino acids. Trimming shortened V by 1 base and J by 7 bases, and 5 bases separated the two germline ends. CDR3 region: CASSQGRNTIYF. The CDR3 nucleotides are TGTGCCAGCAGCCAAGGACGCAACACCATATATTTT.

The chain carries TRBV10-3 and TRBJ2-1, with a tentative D call TRBD1 (6 bases). Germline values: CDR1 ENHRY, CDR2 SYGVKD. The CDR3 contains 14 residues. V was clipped by 5 bases and J by 7 bases, with 15 bases between them. DNA for the CDR3: TGTGCCATCAGTAATACCGGACAGCGAAATGAGCAGTTCTTC. This translates into CAISNTGQRNEQFF.

This clone was seen a few times. The V gene is TRBV10-3, the J gene TRBJ2-7; TRBD2 matches 8 bases. The germline V gene has CDR1 ENHRY and CDR2 SYGVKD. V lost 6 bases and J lost 0; bases outside the gene matches: 10. The CDR3 totals 16 residues. This CDR3 is CAISERLARSSYEQYF. The DNA for the CDR3 is TGTGCCATCAGCGAACGACTAGCGCGAAGCTCCTACGAGCAGTACTTC.

In this sample, this clone turned up once. This chain uses TRBV5-4 with TRBJ2-3, with TRBD1 matching 8 bases. This CDR3 is built from 15 residues. Germline CDR1 and CDR2: SGHNT and YYREEE (reference sequence). The ends lost 4 bases at V and 1 base at J; junction bases unmatched: 5. DNA for the CDR3: TGTGCCAGCAGCCGGACAGGGTCCCGCACAGATACGCAGTATTTT. It yields the protein CASSRTGSRTDTQYF.

This chain uses TRBV5-6 with TRBJ2-7; D call uncertain. The V end lost 3 bases, the J end lost 3 bases, and 4 bases lay between the germline ends. The CDR3 is 11 residues long. Per germline, CDR1 SGHDT and CDR2 YYEEEE. The CDR3: CASSSHYEQYF. The CDR3 DNA reads as TGTGCCAGCAGCTCCCACTACGAGCAGTACTTC.